In its sample, the clone carrying this TCR beta chain was seen a few times. Its antigen is not identified. V lost 3 bases, J lost 2 bases, and 3 bases stayed unmatched. The CDR3 loop spans 14 amino acids. The germline V gene has CDR1 MDHEN and CDR2 SYDVKM. These data belong to a study of identical twins. Findings of the study overall: Twin-shared out-of-frame alpha sequences were enriched for low generation probability.

MiXCR, applied by TCRdb to the 5' RACE reads, yields one record per CDR3 protein. The sample consists of 200,000 to 300,000 distinct CDR3 sequences, approximately 8% of them appearing once. The same data also contributed to another study, on yellow fever vaccine responses in identical twins.

This chain links TRBV28 with TRBJ2-7; 8 nucleotides agree with TRBD2. Sequenced input: CD8+ T cells sorted from blood. The receptor's source is a woman in her late teens or twenties in good health. The CDR3 coding sequence is TGTGCCAGCAGTTTTGTCGGGAGGGCCTACGAGCAGTACTTC. Its protein is CASSFVGRAYEQYF.